This T cell receptor beta chain was profiled in a study of control samples from healthy donors and cancer patients. Between the trimmed V and J ends, which lost 4 bases and 0 bases, there was a span of 13 bases. The germline CDR1 and CDR2 sequences are SNHLY and FYNNEI. The CDR3 has 15 amino acids. Some clones are missing from TCRdb's copy, which holds only in-frame ones; the method was immunoSEQ multiplex PCR. In the table there are approximately 89,000 clones, 80% to 90% of which are singletons. The source of this sequence is a man aged 45-65 years in good health. Sequencing was carried out using blood. V gene TRBV2 combines with J gene TRBJ2-7, with D maybe TRBD1 (5 bases). CDR3 sequence: CASSGSRVFSYEQYV. The CDR3 region has the DNA TGTGCCAGCAGTGGGAGCAGGGTATTCTCCTACGAGCAGTACGTC.